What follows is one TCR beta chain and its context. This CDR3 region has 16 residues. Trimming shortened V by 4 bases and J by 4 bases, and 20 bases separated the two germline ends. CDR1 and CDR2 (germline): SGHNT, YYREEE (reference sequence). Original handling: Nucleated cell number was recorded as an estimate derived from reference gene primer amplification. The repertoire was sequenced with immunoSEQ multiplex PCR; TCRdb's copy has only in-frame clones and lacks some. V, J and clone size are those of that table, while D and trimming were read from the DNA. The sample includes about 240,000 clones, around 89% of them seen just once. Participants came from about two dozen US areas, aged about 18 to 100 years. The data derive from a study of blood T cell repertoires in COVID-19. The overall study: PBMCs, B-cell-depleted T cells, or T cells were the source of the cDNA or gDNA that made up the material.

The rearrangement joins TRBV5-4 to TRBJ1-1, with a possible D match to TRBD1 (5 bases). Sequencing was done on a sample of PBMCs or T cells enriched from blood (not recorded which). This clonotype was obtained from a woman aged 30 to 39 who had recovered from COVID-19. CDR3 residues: CASSPSRDPLSTEAFF. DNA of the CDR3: TGTGCCAGCAGCCCCAGCAGGGATCCCCTGAGCACTGAAGCTTTCTTT.